A selection of T cell receptor beta chains follows, all from one sample in a study of human T cells and chemical hapten exposure. TCRdb reanalysed the RACE reads using MiXCR and keeps one entry per CDR3 protein. The sample carries a few hundred thousand distinct CDR3 sequences, over 5% recorded once. This specimen consisted of whole blood, obtained in connection with sensitization to the hapten diphenylcyclopropenone (DPC). These receptors all stem from a woman under 30 with alopecia areata. Some clones in this sample may be carry-over from other donors' samples. Each CDR3 is given with its conserved first and last residue. The order of the fields is CDR3 protein, D gene, J gene, V gene. The D gene is left open where the match is weak.

cdr3_aa: CAIQFGDTQYF; d_call: -; j_call: TRBJ2-3; v_call: TRBV10-3
cdr3_aa: CASSSGLRSPLHF; d_call: -; j_call: TRBJ1-6; v_call: TRBV7-3
cdr3_aa: CASGQLDSNQPQHF; d_call: -; j_call: TRBJ1-5; v_call: TRBV2
cdr3_aa: CASRQLNTDTQYF; d_call: -; j_call: TRBJ2-3; v_call: TRBV6-6
cdr3_aa: CSVAVPTEGYEQYF; d_call: -; j_call: TRBJ2-7; v_call: TRBV29-1
cdr3_aa: CASSAGGYREKLFF; d_call: -; j_call: TRBJ1-4; v_call: TRBV4-1
cdr3_aa: CASSLEIFYGYTF; d_call: -; j_call: TRBJ1-2; v_call: TRBV12-3/TRBV12-4
cdr3_aa: CASSQDIEETQYF; d_call: -; j_call: TRBJ2-5; v_call: TRBV4-3
cdr3_aa: CASKRTSKGDIQYF; d_call: -; j_call: TRBJ2-4; v_call: TRBV5-1
cdr3_aa: CASSLGSGTQPQHF; d_call: -; j_call: TRBJ1-5; v_call: TRBV12-3/TRBV12-4
cdr3_aa: CASSLAGDYGNTIYF; d_call: -; j_call: TRBJ1-3; v_call: TRBV5-1
cdr3_aa: CASSLLAGGLVGSQETQYF; d_call: TRBD2; j_call: TRBJ2-5; v_call: TRBV7-8
cdr3_aa: CASSLQGYRIYEQYF; d_call: -; j_call: TRBJ2-7; v_call: TRBV12-3/TRBV12-4
cdr3_aa: CASSKGGRGFRTDTQYF; d_call: -; j_call: TRBJ2-3; v_call: TRBV21-1
cdr3_aa: CASSRPKQGGSYEQYF; d_call: TRBD1; j_call: TRBJ2-7; v_call: TRBV5-4
cdr3_aa: CASNAGVWGLNTEAFF; d_call: -; j_call: TRBJ1-1; v_call: TRBV7-2
cdr3_aa: CASSLETTDTPGFTGELFF; d_call: -; j_call: TRBJ2-2; v_call: TRBV5-1